This is a list of T cell receptor beta chains from one sample in a study of cytomegalovirus exposure and HLA in healthy donors. Measured with immunoSEQ multiplex PCR; TCRdb has only the in-frame clones, and not every one. Its table lists 85,000 to 90,000 clones. Material for sequencing was PBMCs. Source of these receptors: a man aged 50 to 59 in good health and CMV-seropositive. Each CDR3 is given with its conserved first and last residue. Fields, in order: D gene, V gene, J gene, CDR3 protein, CDR3 DNA. A D gene is named only where the DNA matches it firmly.

d_gene: TRBD1
v_gene: TRBV6-5
j_gene: TRBJ2-1
CDR3aa: CASSYLGQTAYNEQFF
CDR3nt: TGTGCCAGCAGTTACTTGGGACAGACAGCCTACAATGAGCAGTTCTTC

d_gene: TRBD2
v_gene: TRBV19
j_gene: TRBJ2-5
CDR3aa: CASSITSGQETQYF
CDR3nt: TGTGCCAGTAGTATAACTAGCGGTCAAGAGACCCAGTACTTC

d_gene: -
v_gene: TRBV5-4
j_gene: TRBJ1-2
CDR3aa: CASSETVNYGYTF
CDR3nt: TGTGCCAGCAGCGAGACAGTGAACTATGGCTACACCTTC

d_gene: -
v_gene: TRBV9
j_gene: TRBJ1-1
CDR3aa: CASSSSGASAGAFF
CDR3nt: TGTGCCAGCAGCTCCTCAGGGGCATCAGCCGGGGCTTTCTTT

d_gene: -
v_gene: TRBV5-1
j_gene: TRBJ1-2
CDR3aa: CASSLDRNYGYTF
CDR3nt: TGCGCCAGCAGTTTGGACAGAAACTATGGCTACACCTTC

d_gene: TRBD1
v_gene: TRBV7-2
j_gene: TRBJ1-6
CDR3aa: CASSSAGGTGAYNSPLHF
CDR3nt: TGTGCCAGCAGCTCCGCTGGGGGGACAGGGGCCTATAATTCACCCCTCCACTTT

d_gene: TRBD2
v_gene: TRBV20-1
j_gene: TRBJ2-3
CDR3aa: CSAREGTTQYF
CDR3nt: TGCAGTGCCCGGGAGGGTACTACGCAGTATTTT

d_gene: -
v_gene: TRBV7-9
j_gene: TRBJ1-1
CDR3aa: CASSSQLRQFEAFF
CDR3nt: TGTGCCAGCAGCTCCCAGCTCCGACAGTTTGAAGCTTTCTTT

d_gene: -
v_gene: TRBV10-3
j_gene: TRBJ2-5
CDR3aa: CAISLDSSGETQYF
CDR3nt: TGTGCCATCAGTCTGGACTCAAGCGGGGAGACCCAGTACTTC

d_gene: -
v_gene: TRBV4-1
j_gene: TRBJ2-1
CDR3aa: CASSQDLSNEQFF
CDR3nt: TGCGCCAGCAGCCAAGATCTAAGTAATGAGCAGTTCTTC

d_gene: -
v_gene: TRBV6-8
j_gene: TRBJ2-7
CDR3aa: CASIGEKNPYEQYF
CDR3nt: TGTGCCAGCATCGGTGAGAAGAACCCCTACGAGCAGTACTTC

d_gene: TRBD2
v_gene: TRBV5-1
j_gene: TRBJ2-1
CDR3aa: CASSLGSSGSAWGNEQFF
CDR3nt: TGCGCCAGCAGCTTGGGGTCTAGCGGGAGTGCTTGGGGCAATGAGCAGTTCTTC

d_gene: TRBD2
v_gene: TRBV7-6
j_gene: TRBJ2-1
CDR3aa: CASSLPGTSGRASEQFF
CDR3nt: TGTGCCAGCAGCCTTCCCGGGACTAGCGGGAGGGCCAGTGAGCAGTTCTTC

d_gene: TRBD1
v_gene: TRBV6-1
j_gene: TRBJ2-7
CDR3aa: CASSERGQGLYEQYF
CDR3nt: TGTGCCAGCAGTGAAAGGGGACAGGGTTTATACGAGCAGTACTTC

d_gene: -
v_gene: TRBV5-6
j_gene: TRBJ1-1
CDR3aa: CASSLPGSRTEAFF
CDR3nt: TGTGCCAGCAGCCTCCCGGGGAGCCGGACTGAAGCTTTCTTT

d_gene: TRBD2
v_gene: TRBV6-6
j_gene: TRBJ2-1
CDR3aa: CAIPLGGTFYNEQFF
CDR3nt: TGTGCCATCCCTCTGGGGGGGACCTTCTACAATGAGCAGTTCTTC

d_gene: -
v_gene: TRBV6-5
j_gene: TRBJ2-5
CDR3aa: CASSYQGQETQYF
CDR3nt: TGTGCCAGCAGTTACCAGGGGCAAGAGACCCAGTACTTC

d_gene: TRBD1
v_gene: TRBV28
j_gene: TRBJ1-5
CDR3aa: CASSPDRGGPQHF
CDR3nt: TGTGCCAGCAGTCCGGACAGGGGAGGGCCCCAGCATTTT

d_gene: -
v_gene: TRBV19
j_gene: TRBJ2-3
CDR3aa: CASSLNPGLIDTQYF
CDR3nt: TGTGCCAGTAGTCTAAACCCAGGACTCATAGATACGCAGTATTTT

d_gene: TRBD2
v_gene: TRBV2
j_gene: TRBJ2-1
CDR3aa: CASSETTIERGKYEQFF
CDR3nt: TGTGCCAGCAGTGAAACAACGATCGAGCGGGGAAAGTATGAGCAGTTCTTC

d_gene: -
v_gene: TRBV19
j_gene: TRBJ1-5
CDR3aa: CASRIADSSNQPQHF
CDR3nt: TGTGCCAGTAGGATAGCGGACAGTAGCAATCAGCCCCAGCATTTT

d_gene: TRBD1
v_gene: TRBV12-5
j_gene: TRBJ2-5
CDR3aa: CASGLITGEETQYF
CDR3nt: TGTGCTAGTGGTTTGATAACAGGGGAAGAGACCCAGTACTTC

d_gene: TRBD1
v_gene: TRBV7-8
j_gene: TRBJ2-5
CDR3aa: CASSHGTGWETQYF
CDR3nt: TGTGCCAGCAGCCACGGGACAGGGTGGGAGACCCAGTACTTC

d_gene: -
v_gene: TRBV27
j_gene: TRBJ2-1
CDR3aa: CASRSSGTNNEQFF
CDR3nt: TGTGCCAGCAGGTCTTCGGGAACCAACAATGAGCAGTTCTTC

d_gene: TRBD2
v_gene: TRBV4-1
j_gene: TRBJ2-2
CDR3aa: CASKSISSGSSGELFF
CDR3nt: TGCGCCAGCAAGAGCATATCTAGCGGGAGTTCCGGGGAGCTGTTTTTT

d_gene: -
v_gene: TRBV4-3
j_gene: TRBJ2-5
CDR3aa: CASSQTQETQYF
CDR3nt: TGCGCCAGCAGCCAAACACAAGAGACCCAGTACTTC

d_gene: -
v_gene: TRBV30
j_gene: TRBJ2-7
CDR3aa: CASHRGGNEQYF
CDR3nt: TGTGCCAGCCACCGAGGGGGTAACGAGCAGTACTTC

d_gene: -
v_gene: TRBV7-2
j_gene: TRBJ2-1
CDR3aa: CASSRSEGTPNNEQFF
CDR3nt: TGTGCCAGCAGCCGGAGCGAAGGCACTCCCAACAATGAGCAGTTCTTC

d_gene: -
v_gene: TRBV19
j_gene: TRBJ2-1
CDR3aa: CASSRVPGGQFF
CDR3nt: TGTGCCAGTAGTAGAGTTCCGGGTGGGCAGTTCTTC

d_gene: -
v_gene: TRBV30
j_gene: TRBJ2-7
CDR3aa: CAWSGVSYEQYF
CDR3nt: TGTGCCTGGTCGGGAGTCTCCTACGAGCAGTACTTC

d_gene: TRBD2
v_gene: TRBV4-1
j_gene: TRBJ2-7
CDR3aa: CASSPSGISYEQYF
CDR3nt: TGCGCCAGCAGCCCCAGCGGGATTTCCTACGAGCAGTACTTC

d_gene: TRBD2
v_gene: TRBV11-2
j_gene: TRBJ2-1
CDR3aa: CASTPGLALSSYNEQFF
CDR3nt: TGTGCCAGCACCCCGGGACTAGCGTTAAGCTCCTACAATGAGCAGTTCTTC

d_gene: -
v_gene: TRBV30
j_gene: TRBJ1-1
CDR3aa: CAWTPPLGGTASFF
CDR3nt: TGTGCCTGGACGCCGCCGTTGGGGGGGACGGCGAGTTTCTTT

d_gene: TRBD1
v_gene: TRBV5-1
j_gene: TRBJ2-2
CDR3aa: CASTSQGDTGELFF
CDR3nt: TGCGCCAGCACCTCCCAGGGGGACACCGGGGAGCTGTTTTTT

d_gene: -
v_gene: TRBV4-2
j_gene: TRBJ1-1
CDR3aa: CASRPGRGGATMNTEAFF
CDR3nt: TGTGCCAGCAGACCTGGGCGGGGAGGCGCCACTATGAACACTGAAGCTTTCTTT

d_gene: -
v_gene: TRBV18
j_gene: TRBJ1-1
CDR3aa: CASSPPSGGKGTEAFF
CDR3nt: TGTGCCAGCTCACCACCGAGCGGAGGGAAAGGAACTGAAGCTTTCTTT

d_gene: TRBD1
v_gene: TRBV30
j_gene: TRBJ1-1
CDR3aa: CAWSDRGPTEAFF
CDR3nt: TGTGCCTGGAGCGACAGGGGGCCCACTGAAGCTTTCTTT

d_gene: TRBD1
v_gene: TRBV4-3
j_gene: TRBJ1-1
CDR3aa: CASSHVNRGTEAFF
CDR3nt: TGCGCCAGCAGCCATGTCAACAGGGGCACTGAAGCTTTCTTT

d_gene: TRBD1
v_gene: TRBV7-2
j_gene: TRBJ1-5
CDR3aa: CASSPGPGQGPNQPQHF
CDR3nt: TGTGCCAGCAGCCCCGGACCGGGACAGGGCCCAAATCAGCCCCAGCATTTT

d_gene: -
v_gene: TRBV29-1
j_gene: TRBJ1-1
CDR3aa: CSVVPRPRRNTEAFF
CDR3nt: TGCAGCGTTGTCCCCCGGCCAAGGAGGAACACTGAAGCTTTCTTT

d_gene: TRBD2
v_gene: TRBV11-2
j_gene: TRBJ2-1
CDR3aa: CASSSGTSGREEQFF
CDR3nt: TGTGCCAGCAGCTCAGGGACTAGCGGGAGAGAAGAGCAGTTCTTC